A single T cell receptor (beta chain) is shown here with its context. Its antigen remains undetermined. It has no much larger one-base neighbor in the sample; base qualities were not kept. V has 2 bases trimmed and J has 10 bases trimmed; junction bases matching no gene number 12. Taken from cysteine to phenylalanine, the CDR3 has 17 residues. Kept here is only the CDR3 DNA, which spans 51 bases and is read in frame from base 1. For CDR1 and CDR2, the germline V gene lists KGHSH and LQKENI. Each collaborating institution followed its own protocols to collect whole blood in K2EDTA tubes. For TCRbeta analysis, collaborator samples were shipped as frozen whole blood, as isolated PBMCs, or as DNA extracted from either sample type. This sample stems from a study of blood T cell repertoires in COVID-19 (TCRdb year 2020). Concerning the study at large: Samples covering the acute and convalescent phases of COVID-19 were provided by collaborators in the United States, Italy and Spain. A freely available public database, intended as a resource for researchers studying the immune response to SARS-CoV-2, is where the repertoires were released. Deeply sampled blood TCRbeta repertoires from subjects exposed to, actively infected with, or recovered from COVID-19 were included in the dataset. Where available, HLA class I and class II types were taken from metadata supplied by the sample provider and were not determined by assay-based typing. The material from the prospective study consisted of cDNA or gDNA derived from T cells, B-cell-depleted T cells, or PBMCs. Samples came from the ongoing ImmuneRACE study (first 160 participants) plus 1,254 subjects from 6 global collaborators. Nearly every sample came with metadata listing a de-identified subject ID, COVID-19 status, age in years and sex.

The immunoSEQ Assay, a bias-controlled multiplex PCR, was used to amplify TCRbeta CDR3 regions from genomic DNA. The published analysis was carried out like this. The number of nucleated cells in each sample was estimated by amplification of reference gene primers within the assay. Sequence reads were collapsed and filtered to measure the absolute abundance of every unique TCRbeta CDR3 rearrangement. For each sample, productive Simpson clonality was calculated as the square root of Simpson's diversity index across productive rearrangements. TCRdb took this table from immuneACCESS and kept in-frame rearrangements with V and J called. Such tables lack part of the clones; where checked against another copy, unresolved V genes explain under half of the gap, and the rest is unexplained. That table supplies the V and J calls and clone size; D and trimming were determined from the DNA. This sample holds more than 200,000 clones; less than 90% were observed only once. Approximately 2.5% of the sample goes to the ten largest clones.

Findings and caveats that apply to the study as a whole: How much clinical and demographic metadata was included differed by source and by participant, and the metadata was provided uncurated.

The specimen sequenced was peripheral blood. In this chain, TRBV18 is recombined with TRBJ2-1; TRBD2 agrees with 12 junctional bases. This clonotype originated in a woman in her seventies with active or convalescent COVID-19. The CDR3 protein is CASSPGLAGLRNREQFF. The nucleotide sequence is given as TGTGCCAGCTCACCAGGACTAGCGGGGCTTCGGAATAGGGAGCAGTTCTTC. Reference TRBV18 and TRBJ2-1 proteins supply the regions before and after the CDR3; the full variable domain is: NAGVMQNPRHLVRRRGQEARLRCSPMKGHSHVYWYRQLPEEGLKFMVYLQKENIIDESGMPKERFSAEFPKEGPSILRIQQVVRGDSAAYFCASSPGLAGLRNREQFFGPGTRLTVL.